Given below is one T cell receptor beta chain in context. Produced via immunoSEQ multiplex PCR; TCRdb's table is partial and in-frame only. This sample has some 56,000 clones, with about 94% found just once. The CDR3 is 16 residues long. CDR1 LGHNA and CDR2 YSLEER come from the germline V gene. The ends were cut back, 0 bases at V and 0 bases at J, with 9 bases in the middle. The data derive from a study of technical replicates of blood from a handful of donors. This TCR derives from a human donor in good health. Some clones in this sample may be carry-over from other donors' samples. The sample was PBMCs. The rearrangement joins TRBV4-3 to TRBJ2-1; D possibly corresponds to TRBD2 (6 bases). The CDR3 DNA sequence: TGCGCCAGCAGCCAAGAGGCCGGGAGCTCCTACAATGAGCAGTTCTTC. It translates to CASSQEAGSSYNEQFF.